This entry lists 3 T cell receptor beta chains sequenced from one sample in a study of CD8+ T cells in alopecia areata. cDNA serving as the sequencing template came from extracted, reverse transcribed RNA. Libraries were prepared by immunoSEQ multiplex PCR; TCRdb keeps only in-frame clonotypes and omits some of them. The table shows 65,000 to 90,000 clones, with about 53% occurring only once. Sequencing input: NKG2D-high CD8+ T cells sorted from blood. These receptors came from a human donor with alopecia areata.

V and J are TRBV7-9 and TRBJ2-1; TRBD1 is a possible D gene (5 bases). Germline V lookup: CDR1 SEHNR, CDR2 FQNEAQ (reference sequence). This CDR3 has 13 amino acids. V was shortened by 5 bases and J by 4 bases, with 9 bases between the two germline ends. In nucleotides, the CDR3 is TGTGCCAGCAGCGGGGCTTCTTACAATGAGCAGTTCTTC. It translates to CASSGASYNEQFF.

The chain uses TRBV2 and TRBJ2-1, with unresolved D. V was trimmed by 3 bases and J by 6 bases, leaving 9 bases between them. CDR1 is SNHLY and CDR2 is FYNNEI in the germline V gene. The CDR3 extends over 13 amino acids. The DNA of the CDR3 is TGTGCCAGCAGTGATGGTCAGACCAATGAGCAGTTCTTC. Translating it yields CASSDGQTNEQFF.

This clone was detected only a few times. The genes are TRBV28 and TRBJ2-1, with TRBD2 identical over 8 bases. J gave up 5 bases and V 2 bases, and 8 bases lay outside the gene matches. The CDR3 sequence is 16 residues long. In germline, CDR1 is MDHEN, CDR2 SYDVKM. This CDR3 is CASSLVLAGPNNEQFF. The CDR3 nucleotides are TGTGCCAGCAGTTTAGTGTTAGCGGGACCCAACAATGAGCAGTTCTTC.